The clone carrying this T cell receptor (beta chain) occurred a few times. Its specificity is unknown. The data derive from a study of identical twins. Overall study results and limits: Abundant beta clonotypes from cord blood bore fewer insertions; memory repertoires lacked this pattern.

In TCRdb, the 5' RACE reads were re-called with MiXCR into one record per CDR3 protein. The sample records about 720,000 distinct CDR3 sequences, more than 6.5% being singletons. Germline CDR1 and CDR2: LNHNV and YYDKDF (reference sequence). The CDR3 extends over 13 amino acids. The germline V and J ends were trimmed by 5 bases and 2 bases, with 10 bases remaining between them. These sequences were also reported in another study, on yellow fever vaccine responses in identical twins.

The source is a woman under 30 in good health. Specimen: PBMCs. The V gene is TRBV15, the J gene TRBJ2-7, with a possible D match to TRBD2 (5 bases). CDR3 sequence: CATSSGLAYEQYF. The CDR3 coding sequence is TGTGCCACCAGCTCGGGGTTGGCCTACGAGCAGTACTTC.